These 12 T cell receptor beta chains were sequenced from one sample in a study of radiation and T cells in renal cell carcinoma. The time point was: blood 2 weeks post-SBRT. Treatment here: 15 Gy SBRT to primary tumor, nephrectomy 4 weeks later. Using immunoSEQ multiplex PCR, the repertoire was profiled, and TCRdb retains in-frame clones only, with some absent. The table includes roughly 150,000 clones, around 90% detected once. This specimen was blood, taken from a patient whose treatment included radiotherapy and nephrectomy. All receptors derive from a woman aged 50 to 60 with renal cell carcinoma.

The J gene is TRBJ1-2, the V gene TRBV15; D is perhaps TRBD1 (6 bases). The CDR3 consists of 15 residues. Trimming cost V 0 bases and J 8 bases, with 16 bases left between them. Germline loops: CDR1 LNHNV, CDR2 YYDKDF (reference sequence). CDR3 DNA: TGTGCCACCAGCAGAGATGGGGGGCCTGGGTGGGGCTACACCTTC. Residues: CATSRDGGPGWGYTF.

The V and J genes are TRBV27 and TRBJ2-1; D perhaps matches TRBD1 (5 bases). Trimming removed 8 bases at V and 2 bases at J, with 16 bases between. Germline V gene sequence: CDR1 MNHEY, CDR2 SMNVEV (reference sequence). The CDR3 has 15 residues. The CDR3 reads CASLKLGHPYNEQFF. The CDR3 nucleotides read TGTGCCAGCCTCAAGTTAGGACACCCCTACAATGAGCAGTTCTTC.

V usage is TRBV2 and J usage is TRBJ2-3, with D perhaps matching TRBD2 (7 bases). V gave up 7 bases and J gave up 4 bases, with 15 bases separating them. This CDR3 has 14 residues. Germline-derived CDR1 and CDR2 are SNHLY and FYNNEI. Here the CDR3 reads CASTWGGLADTQYF. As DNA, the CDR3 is TGTGCCAGCACGTGGGGGGGCCTCGCAGATACGCAGTATTTT.

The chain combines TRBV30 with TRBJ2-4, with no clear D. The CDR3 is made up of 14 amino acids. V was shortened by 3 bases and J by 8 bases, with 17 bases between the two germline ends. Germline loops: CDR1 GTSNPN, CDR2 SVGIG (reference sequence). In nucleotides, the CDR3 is TGTGCCTGGAGCAAAGACACCTTTTCGGACATTCAGTACTTC. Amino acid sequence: CAWSKDTFSDIQYF.

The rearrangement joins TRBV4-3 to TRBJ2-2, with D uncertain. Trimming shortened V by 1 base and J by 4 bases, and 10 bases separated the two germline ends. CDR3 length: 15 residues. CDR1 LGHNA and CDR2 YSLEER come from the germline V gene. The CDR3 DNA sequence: TGCGCCAGCAGCCAAGTCCCGGACGCCACCGGGGAGCTGTTTTTT. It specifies CASSQVPDATGELFF.

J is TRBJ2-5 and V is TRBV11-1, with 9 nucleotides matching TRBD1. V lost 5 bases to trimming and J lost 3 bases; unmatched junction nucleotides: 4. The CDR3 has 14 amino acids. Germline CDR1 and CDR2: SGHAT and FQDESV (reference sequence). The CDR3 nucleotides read TGTGCCAGCAGCCCAGGACAGGGGAAAGAGACCCAGTACTTC. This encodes CASSPGQGKETQYF.

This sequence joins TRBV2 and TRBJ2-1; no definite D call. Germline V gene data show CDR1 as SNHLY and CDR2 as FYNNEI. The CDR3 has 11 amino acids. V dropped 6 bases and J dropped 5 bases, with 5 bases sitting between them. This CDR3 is CASSLHNEQFF. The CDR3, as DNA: TGTGCCAGCAGCCTACACAATGAGCAGTTCTTC.

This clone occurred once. The CDR3 region is CASSQLESPWTEAFF. CDR3 sequence (DNA): TGTGCCAGCAGCCAGCTGGAGAGTCCTTGGACTGAAGCTTTCTTT. The chain employs TRBV7-8 and TRBJ1-1; no clear D gene. Trimming removed 5 bases from V and 5 bases from J, with 18 bases in between. The CDR3 has 15 amino acids. Germline V lookup: CDR1 SGHVS, CDR2 FQNEAQ. Supplemented by reference TRBV7-8 and TRBJ1-1, the full variable domain reads GAGVSQSPRYKVAKRGQDVALRCDPISGHVSLFWYQQALGQGPEFLTYFQNEAQLDKSGLPSDRFFAERPEGSVSTLKIQRTQQEDSAVYLCASSQLESPWTEAFFGQGTRLTVV.

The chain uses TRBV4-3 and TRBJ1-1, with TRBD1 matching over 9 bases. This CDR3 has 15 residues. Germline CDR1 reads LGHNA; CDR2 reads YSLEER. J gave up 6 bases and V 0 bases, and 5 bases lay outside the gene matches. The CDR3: CASSQEQGAKAEAFF. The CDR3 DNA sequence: TGCGCCAGCAGCCAAGAACAGGGGGCGAAGGCTGAAGCTTTCTTT.

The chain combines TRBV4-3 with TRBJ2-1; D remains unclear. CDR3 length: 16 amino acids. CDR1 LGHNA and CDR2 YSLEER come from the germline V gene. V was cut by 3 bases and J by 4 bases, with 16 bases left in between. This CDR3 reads CASSHLIGSSYNEQFF. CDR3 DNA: TGCGCCAGCAGCCATCTCATTGGGTCATCATACAATGAGCAGTTCTTC.

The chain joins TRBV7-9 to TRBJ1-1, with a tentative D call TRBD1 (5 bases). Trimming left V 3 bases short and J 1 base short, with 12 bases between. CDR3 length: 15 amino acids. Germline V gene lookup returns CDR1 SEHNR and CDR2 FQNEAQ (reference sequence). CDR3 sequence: CASSLRGPPNTEAFF. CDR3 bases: TGTGCCAGCAGCTTGAGGGGTCCCCCGAACACTGAAGCTTTCTTT.

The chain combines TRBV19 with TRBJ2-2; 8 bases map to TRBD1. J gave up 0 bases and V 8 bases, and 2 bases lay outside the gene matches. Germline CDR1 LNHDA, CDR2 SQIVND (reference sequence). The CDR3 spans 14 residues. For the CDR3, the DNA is TGTGCCAGTCAGGGGGCTGCGAACACCGGGGAGCTGTTTTTT. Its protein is CASQGAANTGELFF.